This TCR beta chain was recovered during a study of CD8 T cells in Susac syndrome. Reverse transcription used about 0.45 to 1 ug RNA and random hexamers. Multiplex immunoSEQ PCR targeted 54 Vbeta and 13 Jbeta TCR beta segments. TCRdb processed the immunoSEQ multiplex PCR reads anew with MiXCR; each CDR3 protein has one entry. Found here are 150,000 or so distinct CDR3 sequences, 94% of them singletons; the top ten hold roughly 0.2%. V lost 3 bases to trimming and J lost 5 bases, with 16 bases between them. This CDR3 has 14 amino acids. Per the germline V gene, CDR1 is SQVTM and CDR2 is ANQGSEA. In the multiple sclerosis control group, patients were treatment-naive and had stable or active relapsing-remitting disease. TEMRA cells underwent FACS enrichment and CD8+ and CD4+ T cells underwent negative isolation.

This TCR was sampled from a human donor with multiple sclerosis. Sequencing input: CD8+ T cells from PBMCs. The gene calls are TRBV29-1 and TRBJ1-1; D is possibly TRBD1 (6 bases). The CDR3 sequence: CSVDRAIRGTEAFF. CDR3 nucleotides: TGCAGCGTTGACCGGGCCATCAGGGGTACTGAAGCTTTCTTT.